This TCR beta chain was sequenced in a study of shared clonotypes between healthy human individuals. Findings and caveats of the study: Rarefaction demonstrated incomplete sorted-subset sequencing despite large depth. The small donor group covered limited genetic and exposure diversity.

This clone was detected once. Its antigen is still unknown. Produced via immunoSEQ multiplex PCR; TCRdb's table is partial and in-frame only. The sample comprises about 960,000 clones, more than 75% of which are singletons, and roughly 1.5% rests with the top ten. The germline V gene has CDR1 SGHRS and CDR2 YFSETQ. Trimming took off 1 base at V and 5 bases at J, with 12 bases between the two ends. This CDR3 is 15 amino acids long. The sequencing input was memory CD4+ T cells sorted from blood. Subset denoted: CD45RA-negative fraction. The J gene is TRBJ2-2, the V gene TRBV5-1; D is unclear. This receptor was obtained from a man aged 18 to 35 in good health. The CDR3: CASSLFGGFTGELFF. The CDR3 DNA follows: TGCGCCAGCAGCTTGTTTGGTGGATTTACCGGGGAGCTGTTTTTT.